The 18 T cell receptor beta chains below come from one sample, sequenced in a study of blood T cell repertoires in COVID-19. Produced via immunoSEQ multiplex PCR; TCRdb's table is partial and in-frame only. The sample consists of about 100,000 clones, 88% of them appearing once. Sequenced input: peripheral blood. All receptors come from a man between 45 and 60 years old with active or convalescent COVID-19.

The chain joins TRBV5-7 to TRBJ1-2, with D uncertain. TRBV5-7 is classed as an ORF, of uncertain function. The V gene lost 0 bases and the J gene lost 8 bases, with 8 bases spanning the gap. The CDR3 contains 12 residues. In DNA form, the CDR3 reads TGTGCCAGCAGCTTGGCACAACGCGGCTACACCTTC. This codes for CASSLAQRGYTF.

The genes are TRBV19 and TRBJ2-7, with 8 bases identical to TRBD2. CDR1 LNHDA and CDR2 SQIVND come from the germline V gene (reference sequence). Trimming took 5 bases from V and 1 from J; bases not matched to a gene: 7. This CDR3 has 15 amino acids. The CDR3 loop is CASSPSGLESYEQYF. The CDR3 DNA sequence: TGTGCCAGTAGTCCCTCGGGACTAGAGTCCTACGAGCAGTACTTC.

The rearrangement links TRBV6-2 or TRBV6-3 to TRBJ1-5; D gene ambiguous. The CDR3 consists of 14 residues. In germline, CDR1 is MNHEY, CDR2 SVGEGT. Trimming removed 6 bases at V and 4 bases at J, with 13 bases between. In DNA, the CDR3 is TGTGCCAGCAGATACATTAACAGAAATCAGCCCCAGCATTTT. Translating it yields CASRYINRNQPQHF.

The rearrangement uses TRBV3-1 (or the pseudogene TRBV3-2) and TRBJ2-2; tentative D call: TRBD2 (5 bases). Trimming cost V 1 base and J 6 bases, with 9 bases left between them. Germline V gene data show CDR1 as LGHDT and CDR2 as YNNKEL (reference sequence). The CDR3 extends over 14 amino acids. The DNA for the CDR3 is TGTGCCAGCAGCCAAGTGAGGGATGCCGGGGAGCTGTTTTTT. This codes for CASSQVRDAGELFF.

The V gene is TRBV2, the J gene TRBJ2-3; D perhaps matches TRBD2 (5 bases). Trimming pared 6 bases from V and 5 bases from J, leaving 18 bases between. CDR3 length: 15 amino acids. CDR1 is SNHLY and CDR2 is FYNNEI in the germline V gene. The CDR3 DNA is TGTGCCAGCAGCCCCCCGGCGGGTGGCAGAGATACGCAGTATTTT. As protein: CASSPPAGGRDTQYF.

The chain joins TRBV2 to TRBJ1-1; 8 nucleotides match TRBD1. Germline assignment: CDR1 SNHLY and CDR2 FYNNEI. The junction had 6 bases not matched to a gene; V was cut back by 6 bases and J by 0 bases. This CDR3 spans 15 amino acids. This chain's CDR3 is CASRSGGQVNTEAFF. The DNA for the CDR3 is TGTGCCAGCAGGAGTGGGGGACAGGTGAACACTGAAGCTTTCTTT.

DNA of the CDR3: TGCGCCAGCAGCTTGGAAGGGGTGATAGAGACCCAGTACTTC. Translation gives CASSLEGVIETQYF. The chain has TRBV5-1 and TRBJ2-5, with D perhaps TRBD1 (5 bases). This CDR3 is 14 amino acids long. The germline gives CDR1 SGHRS, CDR2 YFSETQ. V was shortened by 0 bases and J by 4 bases, with 10 bases between the two germline ends.

The genes are TRBV9 and TRBJ1-6; maybe TRBD1 (5 bases). The V and J ends lost 0 bases and 8 bases respectively, with 12 bases between them. The CDR3 is 15 amino acids. CDR1 and CDR2 from the germline V gene are SGDLS and YYNGEE. This chain's CDR3 is CASSVGLLGDSPLHF. The CDR3 region has the DNA TGTGCCAGCAGCGTAGGACTCCTAGGGGATTCACCCCTCCACTTT.

This chain links TRBV25-1 with TRBJ1-4; TRBD1 agrees at 9 bases. Germline CDR1 MGHDK, CDR2 SYGVNS. The V segment lost 8 bases and the J segment 5 bases; nucleotides outside the gene matches: 3. The CDR3 is 13 residues long. The CDR3 DNA reads TGTGCCAGCCGGGGACAGGGAAATGAAAAACTGTTTTTT. This gives the protein CASRGQGNEKLFF. Together with reference TRBV25-1 and TRBJ1-4, the CDR3 gives the full variable domain: EADIYQTPRYLVIGTGKKITLECSQTMGHDKMYWYQQDPGMELHLIHYSYGVNSTEKGDLSSESTVSRIRTEHFPLTLESARPSHTSQYLCASRGQGNEKLFFGSGTQLSVL.

The chain has TRBV7-2 and TRBJ1-1, with a weak D call TRBD1 (5 bases). Germline values: CDR1 SGHTA, CDR2 FQGNSA. This CDR3 region has 15 residues. The V end lost 1 base, the J end lost 0 bases, and 9 bases lay between the germline ends. This CDR3 reads CASSLVWGVNTEAFF. The CDR3 nucleotides are TGTGCCAGCAGCTTAGTATGGGGGGTGAACACTGAAGCTTTCTTT.

This clone showed up just once. The V and J genes are TRBV24-1 and TRBJ2-7; 15 positions match TRBD2. Germline V gene lookup returns CDR1 KGHDR and CDR2 SFDVKD. The CDR3 extends over 19 amino acids. V dropped 12 bases and J dropped 4; count of bases not matched to a gene: 21. DNA for the CDR3: TGTGCCGCGACTCAGGACGGGACTAGCGGGAGGTGGGTTTCATACGAGCAGTACTTC. Amino acids: CAATQDGTSGRWVSYEQYF.

V usage is TRBV14 and J usage is TRBJ2-5, with a weak D call TRBD2 (6 bases). CDR1 is SGHDN, CDR2 FVKESK, per germline. The CDR3 is 16 amino acids. Trimming shortened V by 5 bases and J by 5 bases, and 21 bases separated the two germline ends. The CDR3 DNA sequence: TGTGCCAGCAGCAAATTAGCCGGGAAAGGAGGGGAGACCCAGTACTTC. Encoded protein: CASSKLAGKGGETQYF. Full variable domain (rest looked up from reference TRBV14 and TRBJ2-5): EAGVTQFPSHSVIEKGQTVTLRCDPISGHDNLYWYRRVMGKEIKFLLHFVKESKQDESGMPNNRFLAERTGGTYSTLKVQPAELEDSGVYFCASSKLAGKGGETQYFGPGTRLLVL.

This sequence joins TRBV7-2 and TRBJ2-1; possibly TRBD2 for D (6 bases). Between the trimmed V and J ends, which lost 1 base and 8 bases, there was a span of 9 bases. The germline V gene has CDR1 SGHTA and CDR2 FQGNSA. This CDR3 contains 13 residues. CDR3 region: CASSLVPGDEQFF. The CDR3 DNA sequence: TGTGCCAGCAGCTTAGTTCCGGGGGATGAGCAGTTCTTC.

The chain recombines TRBV28 with TRBJ1-2; 8 bases fit TRBD1. The germline V gene encodes CDR1 MDHEN and CDR2 SYDVKM. The CDR3 is made up of 14 amino acids. The ends lost 5 bases at V and 4 bases at J; junction bases unmatched: 6. CDR3 residues: CASSPGQVVYGYTF. The CDR3 DNA reads as TGTGCCAGCAGTCCGGGACAGGTGGTCTATGGCTACACCTTC.

The V and J genes are TRBV7-9 and TRBJ2-1, with 12 bases that match TRBD2. The CDR3 length is 18 residues. From germline, CDR1 is SEHNR and CDR2 FQNEAQ (reference sequence). V lost 5 bases, J lost 9 bases, and 17 bases stayed unmatched. The CDR3: CASSPSLPASGRAFEQFF. As DNA, the CDR3 is TGTGCCAGCAGCCCGTCCCTCCCTGCTAGCGGGAGGGCCTTTGAGCAGTTCTTC.

The gene calls are TRBV21-1 and TRBJ2-3; the tabulated D call, TRBD1, remains unverified against the DNA. TRBV21-1 is labeled a pseudogene. The CDR3 sequence is 11 residues long. CDR3 sequence reads: CASNRTDTQYF. The CDR3 DNA reads TGTGCCAGCAACAGGACAGATACGCAGTATTTT.

J is TRBJ1-1 and V is TRBV19; no firm D call. Germline V gene data show CDR1 as LNHDA and CDR2 as SQIVND (reference sequence). The CDR3 sequence is 12 residues long. V lost 6 bases and J lost 4, with 9 bases in between. The DNA of the CDR3 is TGTGCCAGTAGCCGACGGGGCACTGAAGCTTTCTTT. It translates to CASSRRGTEAFF.

The CDR3: CASSPSGKVRNTIYF. CDR3 nucleotides: TGTGCCAGCAGCCCCTCCGGGAAGGTAAGAAACACCATATATTTT. This sequence joins TRBV11-3 and TRBJ1-3; D remains unclear. The CDR3 consists of 15 residues. V shed 5 bases and J shed 5 bases, with 16 bases lying between them. Germline V gene lookup returns CDR1 SGHNT and CDR2 YENEEA.